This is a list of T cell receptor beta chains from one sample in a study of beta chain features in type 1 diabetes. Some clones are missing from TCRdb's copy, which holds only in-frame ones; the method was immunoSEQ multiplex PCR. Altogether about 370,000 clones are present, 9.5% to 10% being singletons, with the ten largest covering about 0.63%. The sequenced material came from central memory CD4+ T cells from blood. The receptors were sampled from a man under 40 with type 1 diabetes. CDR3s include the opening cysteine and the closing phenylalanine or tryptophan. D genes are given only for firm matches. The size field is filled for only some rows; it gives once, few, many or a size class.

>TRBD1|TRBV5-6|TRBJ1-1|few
TGTGCCAGCAGCCCGAAGGGGGCCCTCATGAACACTGAAGCTTTCTTT
CASSPKGALMNTEAFF
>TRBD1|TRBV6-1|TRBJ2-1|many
TGTGCCAGCAGCTACGACAGGGGTTACAATGAGCAGTTCTTC
CASSYDRGYNEQFF
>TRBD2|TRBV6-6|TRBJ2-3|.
TGTGCCAGCACGTCCGGGACTAACCAACGCACAGATACGCAGTATTTT
CASTSGTNQRTDTQYF
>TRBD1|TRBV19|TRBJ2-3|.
TGTGCCAGTAGTTTCTCCCCGGGACAGGGAGGGACAGATACGCAGTATTTT
CASSFSPGQGGTDTQYF
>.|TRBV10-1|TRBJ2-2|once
TGCGCCAGCAGTGACAGGGGGGCCAGCGGGGAGCTGTTTTTT
CASSDRGASGELFF
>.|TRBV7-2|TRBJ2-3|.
TGTGCCAGCAGCATGTCTCAGGGAGCAGATACGCAGTATTTT
CASSMSQGADTQYF
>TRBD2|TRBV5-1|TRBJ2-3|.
TGCGCCAGCAGATCTAGCGGGAGTAGGGTAGATACGCAGTATTTT
CASRSSGSRVDTQYF
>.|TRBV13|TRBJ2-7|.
TGTGCCAGCAGCTTAGGCTCACGGCAAGGCTCCTACGAGCAGTACTTC
CASSLGSRQGSYEQYF
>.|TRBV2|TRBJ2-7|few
TGTGCCAGCAGTGTAGCGGAGGGGGGCTCCTACGAGCAGTACTTC
CASSVAEGGSYEQYF
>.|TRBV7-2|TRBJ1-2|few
TGTGCCAGCAGAGGAGGGGGAGTGGGCTACACCTTC
CASRGGGVGYTF
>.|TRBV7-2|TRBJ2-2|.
TGTGCCAGCAGCTTAGCGCCCAGGGCCCTCGGGAGGGAGCTGTTTTTT
CASSLAPRALGRELFF
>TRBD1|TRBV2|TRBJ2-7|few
TGTGCCAGCAGTGTACAGGGGGTCTCCTACGAGCAGTACTTC
CASSVQGVSYEQYF
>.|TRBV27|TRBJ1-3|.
TGTGCCAGCAGTTTATCGTTTTCAGGGGACAACAGGGGAAACACCATATATTTT
CASSLSFSGDNRGNTIYF
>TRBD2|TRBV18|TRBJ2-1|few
TGTGCCAGCTCCCGGGACTACTACAATGAGCAGTTCTTC
CASSRDYYNEQFF
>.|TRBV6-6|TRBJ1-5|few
TGTGCCATCAGTCGGGCTACCAATCAGCCCCAGCATTTT
CAISRATNQPQHF
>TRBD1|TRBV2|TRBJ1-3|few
TGTGCCAGCAGCGGACAGGTCTCACACTCTGGAAACACCATATATTTT
CASSGQVSHSGNTIYF
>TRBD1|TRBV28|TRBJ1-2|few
TGTGCCAGCAGTTCCGGACAGGGAGACTATGGCTACACCTTC
CASSSGQGDYGYTF
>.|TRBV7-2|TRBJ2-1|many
TGTGCCAGCAGCTTCTCTCAGGGATATAATGAGCAGTTCTTC
CASSFSQGYNEQFF
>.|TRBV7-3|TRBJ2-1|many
TGTGCCAGCAGCCTGCAAGACAGTGAGCAGTTCTTC
CASSLQDSEQFF
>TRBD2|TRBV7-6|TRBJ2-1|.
TGTGCCAGCAGCTTAAGGTTAAGCGGGAGGGGTGAGGGTGAGCAGTTCTTC
CASSLRLSGRGEGEQFF
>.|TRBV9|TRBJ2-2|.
TGTGCCAGCAGCGTGGAGCAATGGGGCACCGGGGAGCTGTTTTTT
CASSVEQWGTGELFF
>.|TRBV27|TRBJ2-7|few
TGTGCCAGCTCTGAATCGGGCTCCTACGAGCAGTACTTC
CASSESGSYEQYF
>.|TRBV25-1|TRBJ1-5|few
TGTGCCAGCAGTGAACCTGGGAGGCCCCAGCATTTT
CASSEPGRPQHF
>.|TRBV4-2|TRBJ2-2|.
TGTGCCAGCAGCCAAGAGGGGAGTTCGGTGGCCGGGGAGCTGTTTTTT
CASSQEGSSVAGELFF
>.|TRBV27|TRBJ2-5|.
TGTGCCAGCAGCCACCTCCGGGACCCCACGTACCAAGAGACCCAGTACTTC
CASSHLRDPTYQETQYF
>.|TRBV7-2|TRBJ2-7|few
TGTGCCAGCAGCTTAGGACCTGAAGGCTACGAGCAGTACTTC
CASSLGPEGYEQYF
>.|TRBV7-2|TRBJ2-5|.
TGTGCCAGCAGCCGGGGCTACCAAGAGACCCAGTACTTC
CASSRGYQETQYF
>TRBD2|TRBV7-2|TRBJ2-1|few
TGTGCCAGCAGCTTAGGGCTAGCGGGAGTCTCGCGACACGGTGAGCAGTTCTTC
CASSLGLAGVSRHGEQFF
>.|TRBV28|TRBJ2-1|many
TGTGCCAGCACCGCCCAGGGATTCTCCTACAATGAGCAGTTCTTC
CASTAQGFSYNEQFF
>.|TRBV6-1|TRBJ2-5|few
TGTGCCAGCAGTTTATGGAGAGAGACCCAGTACTTC
CASSLWRETQYF
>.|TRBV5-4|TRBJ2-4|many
TGTGCCAGCAGTCGGGGGAAATCGATCGGGAACATTCAGTACTTC
CASSRGKSIGNIQYF
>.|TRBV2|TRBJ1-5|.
TGTGCCAGCAGGTTCGATACGGGTCAGCCCCAGCATTTT
CASRFDTGQPQHF
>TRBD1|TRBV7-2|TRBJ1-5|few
TGTGCCAGCAGCCCATTCGCGGGGACAGAGCTTGGAGCCCAGCATTTT
CASSPFAGTELGAQHF
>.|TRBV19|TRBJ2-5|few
TGTGCCAGTAGTCTCAATCCGGGGGAGACCCAGTACTTC
CASSLNPGETQYF
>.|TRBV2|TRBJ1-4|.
TGTGCCAGCAGTGAAGGCTCTAATGAAAAACTGTTTTTT
CASSEGSNEKLFF
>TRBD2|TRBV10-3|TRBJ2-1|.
TGTGCCATCAATCCCGGGACTAGCGGTTCCTACAATGAGCAGTTCTTC
CAINPGTSGSYNEQFF
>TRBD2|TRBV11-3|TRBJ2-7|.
TGTGCCAGCAGTCGATTAGCGGGAACCTACGAGCAGTACTTC
CASSRLAGTYEQYF
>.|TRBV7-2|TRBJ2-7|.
TGTGCCAGCAGCGGGGTCGACGAGGGGTTCTACGAGCAGTACTTC
CASSGVDEGFYEQYF
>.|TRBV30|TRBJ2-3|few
TGTGCCTGGAATAGGGGGGGCCCAGATACGCAGTATTTT
CAWNRGGPDTQYF
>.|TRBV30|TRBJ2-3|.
TGTGCCTGGAGGGGGGTGGGTGCGGCAGATACGCAGTATTTT
CAWRGVGAADTQYF
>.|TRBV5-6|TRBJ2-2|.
TGTGCCAGCAGCTTGGTTAGGAATACCGGGGAGCTGTTTTTT
CASSLVRNTGELFF
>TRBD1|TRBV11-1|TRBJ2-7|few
TGTGCCAGCAGCATATCCGGGACAGACCCCTACGAGCAGTACTTC
CASSISGTDPYEQYF
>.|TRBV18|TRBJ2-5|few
TGTGCCAGCTCACCCCCCCTCAGGGAGACCCAGTACTTC
CASSPPLRETQYF
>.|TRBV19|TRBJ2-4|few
TGTGCCAGTAGTATGAGTACCTTAAACGCCAAAAACATTCAGTACTTC
CASSMSTLNAKNIQYF
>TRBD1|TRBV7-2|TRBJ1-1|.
TGTGCCAGCAGCTTACAGGGGGGCACTGAAGCTTTCTTT
CASSLQGGTEAFF